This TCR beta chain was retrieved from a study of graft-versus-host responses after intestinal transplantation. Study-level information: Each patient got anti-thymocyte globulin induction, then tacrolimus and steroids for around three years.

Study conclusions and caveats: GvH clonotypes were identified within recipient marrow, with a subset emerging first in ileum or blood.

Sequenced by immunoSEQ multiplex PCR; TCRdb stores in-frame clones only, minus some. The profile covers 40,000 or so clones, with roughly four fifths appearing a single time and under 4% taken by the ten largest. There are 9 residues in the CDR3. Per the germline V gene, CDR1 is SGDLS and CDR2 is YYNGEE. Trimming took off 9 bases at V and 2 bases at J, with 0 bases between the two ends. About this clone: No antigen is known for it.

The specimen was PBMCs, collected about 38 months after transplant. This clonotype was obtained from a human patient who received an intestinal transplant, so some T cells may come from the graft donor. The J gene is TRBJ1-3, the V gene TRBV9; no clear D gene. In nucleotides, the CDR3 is TGTGCCACTGGAAACACCATATATTTT. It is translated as CATGNTIYF.